This T cell receptor (beta chain) was profiled in a study of cytomegalovirus exposure and HLA in healthy donors. Study-wide background: Approximately 180 million T cells yielded some 100 million unique TCR beta sequences, as an earlier analysis found. Study findings and constraints: A few V segments could not be told apart, such as TRBV6-2 and TRBV6-3, and were left out. Presence/absence analyses assumed roughly uniform sequencing depth across donors.

The CDR3 is 17 residues long. Worth noting for this clone: Its cognate antigen is unknown.

A multiplex PCR was run with 60 Vbeta primers and 13 Jbeta primers. The table came from immunoSEQ multiplex PCR; TCRdb's copy has only in-frame clones and leaves some out. The data show 85,000 to 100,000 clones, about three quarters seen once. Sequenced material: PBMCs. The chain is built from TRBV12-1 and TRBJ2-5; the tabulated D call, TRBD1, remains unverified against the DNA. TRBV12-1 is flagged as a pseudogene. The receptor was isolated from a man aged 35 to 55 in good health and CMV-seropositive. The CDR3 loop is CASSSDRLTGVGETQYF. Written as DNA, the CDR3 is TGTGCCAGCAGCTCTGACCGGCTGACAGGGGTCGGGGAGACCCAGTACTTC.